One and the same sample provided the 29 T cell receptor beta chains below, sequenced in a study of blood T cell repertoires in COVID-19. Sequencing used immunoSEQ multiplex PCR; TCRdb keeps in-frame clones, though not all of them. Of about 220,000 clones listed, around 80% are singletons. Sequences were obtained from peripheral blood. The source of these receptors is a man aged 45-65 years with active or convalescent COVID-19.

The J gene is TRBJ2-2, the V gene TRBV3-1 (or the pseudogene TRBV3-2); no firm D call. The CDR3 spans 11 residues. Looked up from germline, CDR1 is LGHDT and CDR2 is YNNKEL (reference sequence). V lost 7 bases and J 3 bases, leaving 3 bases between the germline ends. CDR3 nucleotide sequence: TGTGCCAGCACTCACACCGGGGAGCTGTTTTTT. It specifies CASTHTGELFF.

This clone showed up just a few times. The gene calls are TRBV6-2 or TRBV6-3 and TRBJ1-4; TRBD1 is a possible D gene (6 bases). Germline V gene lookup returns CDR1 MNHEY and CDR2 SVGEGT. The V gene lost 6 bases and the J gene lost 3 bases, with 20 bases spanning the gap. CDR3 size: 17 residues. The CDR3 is CASSPRRGGAPNEKLFF. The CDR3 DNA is TGTGCCAGCAGCCCTAGGAGGGGGGGCGCTCCTAATGAAAAACTGTTTTTT.

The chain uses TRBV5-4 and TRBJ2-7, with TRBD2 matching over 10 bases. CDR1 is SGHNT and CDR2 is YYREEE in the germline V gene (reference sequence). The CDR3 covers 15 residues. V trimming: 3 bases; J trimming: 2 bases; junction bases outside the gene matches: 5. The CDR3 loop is CASSSPSGSAYEQYF. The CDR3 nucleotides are TGTGCCAGCAGCTCCCCTAGCGGGAGTGCCTACGAGCAGTACTTC.

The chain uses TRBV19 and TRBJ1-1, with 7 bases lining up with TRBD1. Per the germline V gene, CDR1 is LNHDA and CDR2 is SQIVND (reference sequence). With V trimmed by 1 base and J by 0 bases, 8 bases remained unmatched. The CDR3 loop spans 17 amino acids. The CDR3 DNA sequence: TGTGCCAGTAGTATAGTTTTCGGACAGGCCATGAACACTGAAGCTTTCTTT. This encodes CASSIVFGQAMNTEAFF.

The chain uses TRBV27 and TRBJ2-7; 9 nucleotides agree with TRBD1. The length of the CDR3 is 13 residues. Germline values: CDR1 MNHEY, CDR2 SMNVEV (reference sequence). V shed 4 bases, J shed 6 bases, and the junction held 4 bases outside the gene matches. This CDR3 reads CASSYQTGGEQYF. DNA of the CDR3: TGTGCCAGCAGTTACCAGACAGGGGGCGAGCAGTACTTC.

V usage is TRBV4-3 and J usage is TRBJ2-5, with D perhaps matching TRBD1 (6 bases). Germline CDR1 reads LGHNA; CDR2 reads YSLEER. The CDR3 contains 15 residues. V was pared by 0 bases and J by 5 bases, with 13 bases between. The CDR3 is CASSQDLQGWETQYF. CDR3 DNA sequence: TGCGCCAGCAGCCAAGATCTACAGGGATGGGAGACCCAGTACTTC.

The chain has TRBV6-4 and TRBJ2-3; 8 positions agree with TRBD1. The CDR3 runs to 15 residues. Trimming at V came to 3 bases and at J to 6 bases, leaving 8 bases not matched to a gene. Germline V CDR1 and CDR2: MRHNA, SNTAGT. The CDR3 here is CASSEGTGGADTQYF. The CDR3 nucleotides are TGTGCCAGCAGTGAAGGGACAGGAGGAGCGGATACGCAGTATTTT.

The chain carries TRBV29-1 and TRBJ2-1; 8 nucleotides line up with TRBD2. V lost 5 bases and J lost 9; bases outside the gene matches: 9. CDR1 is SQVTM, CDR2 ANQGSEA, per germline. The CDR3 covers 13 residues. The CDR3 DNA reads TGCAGCGTTCTGAGCGGGAGCGTCGGTGAGCAGTTCTTC. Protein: CSVLSGSVGEQFF.

The CDR3 sequence is CASSKQGVVTEAFF. The DNA of the CDR3 is TGTGCCAGCAGTAAACAGGGGGTGGTCACTGAAGCTTTCTTT. The J gene is TRBJ1-1, the V gene TRBV6-2 or TRBV6-3, with 8 bases identical to TRBD1. The V gene's germline CDR1 is MNHEY and CDR2 SVGEGT. CDR3 size: 14 residues. V shed 5 bases and J 4 bases; nucleotides not matched to a gene: 6.

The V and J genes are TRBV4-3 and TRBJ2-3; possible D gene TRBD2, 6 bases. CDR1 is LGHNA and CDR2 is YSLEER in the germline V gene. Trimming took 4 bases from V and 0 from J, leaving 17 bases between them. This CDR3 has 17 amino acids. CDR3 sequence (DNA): TGCGCCAGCAGCCGTGGACTATCCGACCCTAGCACAGATACGCAGTATTTT. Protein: CASSRGLSDPSTDTQYF.

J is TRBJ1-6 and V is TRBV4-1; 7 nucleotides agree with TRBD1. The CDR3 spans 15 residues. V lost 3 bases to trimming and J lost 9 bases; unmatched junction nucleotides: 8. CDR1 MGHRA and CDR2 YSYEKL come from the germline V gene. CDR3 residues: CASSHPRGNFSPLHF. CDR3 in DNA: TGCGCCAGCAGCCACCCCAGGGGGAATTTTTCACCCCTCCACTTT.

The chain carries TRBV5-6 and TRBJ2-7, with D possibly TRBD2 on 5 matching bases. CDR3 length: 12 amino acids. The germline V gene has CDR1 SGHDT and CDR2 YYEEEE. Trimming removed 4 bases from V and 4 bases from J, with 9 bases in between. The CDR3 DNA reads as TGTGCCAGCAGCGAGGGTGTTTACGAGCAGTACGTC. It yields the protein CASSEGVYEQYV.

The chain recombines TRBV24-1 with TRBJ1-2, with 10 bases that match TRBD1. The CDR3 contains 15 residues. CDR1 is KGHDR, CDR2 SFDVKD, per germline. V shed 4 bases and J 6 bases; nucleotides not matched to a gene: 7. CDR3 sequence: CATSDPGQGVDGYTF. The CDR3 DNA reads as TGTGCCACCAGTGACCCCGGACAGGGGGTGGATGGCTACACCTTC.

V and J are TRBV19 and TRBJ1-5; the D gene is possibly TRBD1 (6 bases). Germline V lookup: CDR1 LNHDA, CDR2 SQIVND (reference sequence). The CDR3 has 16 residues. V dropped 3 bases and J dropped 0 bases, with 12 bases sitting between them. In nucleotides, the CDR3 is TGTGCCAGTAGTATTGCGGGGGCCTATAGCAATCAGCCCCAGCATTTT. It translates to CASSIAGAYSNQPQHF. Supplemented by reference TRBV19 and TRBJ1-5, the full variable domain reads DGGITQSPKYLFRKEGQNVTLSCEQNLNHDAMYWYRQDPGQGLRLIYYSQIVNDFQKGDIAEGYSVSREKKESFPLTVTSAQKNPTAFYLCASSIAGAYSNQPQHFGDGTRLSIL.

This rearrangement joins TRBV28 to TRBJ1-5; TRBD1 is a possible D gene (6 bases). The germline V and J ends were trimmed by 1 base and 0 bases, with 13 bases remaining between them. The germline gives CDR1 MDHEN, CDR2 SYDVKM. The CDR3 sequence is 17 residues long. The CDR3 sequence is CASSLLQGYDSNQPQHF. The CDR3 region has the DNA TGTGCCAGCAGTTTATTGCAGGGGTACGATAGCAATCAGCCCCAGCATTTT.

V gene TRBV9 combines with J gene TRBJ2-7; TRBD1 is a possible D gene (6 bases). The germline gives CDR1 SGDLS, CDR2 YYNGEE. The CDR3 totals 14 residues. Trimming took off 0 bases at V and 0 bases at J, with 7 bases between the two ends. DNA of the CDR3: TGTGCCAGCAGCGTAGGGGACAACTCCTACGAGCAGTACTTC. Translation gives CASSVGDNSYEQYF.

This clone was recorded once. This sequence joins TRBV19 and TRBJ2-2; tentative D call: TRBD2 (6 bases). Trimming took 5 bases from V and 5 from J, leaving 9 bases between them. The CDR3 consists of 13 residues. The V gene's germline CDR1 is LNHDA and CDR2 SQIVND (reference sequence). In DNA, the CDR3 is TGTGCCAGTAGTGCGGGGTTAACCGGGGAGCTGTTTTTT. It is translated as CASSAGLTGELFF.

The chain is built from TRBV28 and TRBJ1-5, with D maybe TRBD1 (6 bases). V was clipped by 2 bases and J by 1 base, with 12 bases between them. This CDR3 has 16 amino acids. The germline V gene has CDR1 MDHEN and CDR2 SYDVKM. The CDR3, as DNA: TGTGCCAGCAGTTTAGGGGGGGCGGGGAGCAATCAGCCCCAGCATTTT. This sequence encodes CASSLGGAGSNQPQHF.

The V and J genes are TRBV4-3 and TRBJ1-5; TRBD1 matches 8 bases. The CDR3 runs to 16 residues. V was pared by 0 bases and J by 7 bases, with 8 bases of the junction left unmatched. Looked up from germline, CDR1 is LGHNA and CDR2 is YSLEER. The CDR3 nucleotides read TGCGCCAGCAGCCAAGATAGGACAGGGTTTAACCAGCCCCAGCATTTT. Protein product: CASSQDRTGFNQPQHF.

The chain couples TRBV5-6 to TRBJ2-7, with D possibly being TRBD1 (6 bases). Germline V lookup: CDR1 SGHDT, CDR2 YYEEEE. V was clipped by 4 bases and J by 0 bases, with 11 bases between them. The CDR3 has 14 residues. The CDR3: CASSLMTGSYEQYV. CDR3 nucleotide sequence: TGTGCCAGCAGCCTTATGACAGGCTCCTACGAGCAGTACGTC.

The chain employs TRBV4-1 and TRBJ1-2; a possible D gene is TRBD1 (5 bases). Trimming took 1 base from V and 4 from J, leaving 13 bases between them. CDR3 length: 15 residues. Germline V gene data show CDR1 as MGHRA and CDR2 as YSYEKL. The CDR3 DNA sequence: TGCGCCAGCAGCCAAGCCCCAGGCCAGGGCTATGGCTACACCTTC. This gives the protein CASSQAPGQGYGYTF.

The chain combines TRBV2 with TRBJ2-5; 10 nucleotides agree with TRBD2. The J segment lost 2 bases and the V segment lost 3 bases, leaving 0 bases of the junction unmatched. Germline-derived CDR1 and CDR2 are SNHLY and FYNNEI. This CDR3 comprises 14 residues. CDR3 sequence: CASSETSGQETQYF. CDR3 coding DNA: TGTGCCAGCAGTGAGACTAGCGGGCAAGAGACCCAGTACTTC.

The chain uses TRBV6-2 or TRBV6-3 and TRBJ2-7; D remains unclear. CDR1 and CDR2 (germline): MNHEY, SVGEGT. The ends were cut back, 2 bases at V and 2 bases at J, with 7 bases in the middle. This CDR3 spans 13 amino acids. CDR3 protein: CASSYDSTYEQYF. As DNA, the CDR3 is TGTGCCAGCAGTTACGATTCTACCTACGAGCAGTACTTC.

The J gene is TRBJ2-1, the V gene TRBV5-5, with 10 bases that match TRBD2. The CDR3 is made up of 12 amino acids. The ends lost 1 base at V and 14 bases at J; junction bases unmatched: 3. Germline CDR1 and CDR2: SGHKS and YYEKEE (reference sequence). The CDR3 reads CASSLLSGREFF. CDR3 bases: TGTGCCAGCAGCTTGTTGAGCGGGAGGGAGTTCTTC.

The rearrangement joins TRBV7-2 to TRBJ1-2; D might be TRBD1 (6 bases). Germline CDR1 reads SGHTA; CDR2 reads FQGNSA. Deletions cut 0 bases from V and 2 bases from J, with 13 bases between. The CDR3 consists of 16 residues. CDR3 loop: CASSLATGSRNYGYTF. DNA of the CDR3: TGTGCCAGCAGCTTAGCAACAGGGAGTCGGAACTATGGCTACACCTTC.

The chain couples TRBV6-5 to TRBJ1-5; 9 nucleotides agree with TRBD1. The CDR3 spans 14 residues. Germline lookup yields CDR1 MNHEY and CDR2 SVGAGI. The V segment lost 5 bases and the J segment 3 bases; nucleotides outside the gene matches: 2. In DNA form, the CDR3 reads TGTGCCAGCAGTCGGACAGGGGTCAATCAGCCCCAGCATTTT. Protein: CASSRTGVNQPQHF.

The CDR3 DNA follows: TGTGCCAGCAGTGAAGCGACAAGAAACATCGAGCAGTACGTC. It yields the protein CASSEATRNIEQYV. This chain links TRBV2 with TRBJ2-7; D unclear. The CDR3 sequence is 14 residues long. The germline gives CDR1 SNHLY, CDR2 FYNNEI. Trimming stripped 0 bases from V and 6 bases from J, with 12 bases between.

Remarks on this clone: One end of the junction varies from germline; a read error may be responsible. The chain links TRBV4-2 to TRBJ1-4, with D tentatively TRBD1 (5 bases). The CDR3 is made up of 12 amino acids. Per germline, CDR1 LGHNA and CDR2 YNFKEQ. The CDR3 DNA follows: TGTGCCAGCAGCCCCTCGGGAGGGACGGTGCTTTTT. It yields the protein CASSPSGGTVLF.

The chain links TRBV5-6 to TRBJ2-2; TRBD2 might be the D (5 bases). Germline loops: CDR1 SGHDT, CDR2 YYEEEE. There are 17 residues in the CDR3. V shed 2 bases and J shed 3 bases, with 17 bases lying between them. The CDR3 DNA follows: TGTGCCAGCAGCTTTGAGGGCCTCGGACGGGACACCGGGGAGCTGTTTTTT. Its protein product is CASSFEGLGRDTGELFF. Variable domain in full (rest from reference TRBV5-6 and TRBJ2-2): DAGVTQSPTHLIKTRGQQVTLRCSPKSGHDTVSWYQQALGQGPQFIFQYYEEEERQRGNFPDRFSGHQFPNYSSELNVNALLLGDSALYLCASSFEGLGRDTGELFFGEGSRLTVL.